These 23 T cell receptor beta chains came from one sample sequenced in a study of T cell changes during pregnancy in multiple sclerosis. The assay was immunoSEQ multiplex PCR, and TCRdb's table has in-frame clones only and misses some. The data show some 120,000 clones, about 93% seen once. Sequenced material: peripheral blood, taken before pregnancy. The receptors come from a female donor with multiple sclerosis, enrolled in a pregnancy study.

This rearrangement joins TRBV10-2 to TRBJ2-7; perhaps TRBD1 as D (6 bases). Between the trimmed V and J ends, which lost 6 bases and 2 bases, there was a span of 14 bases. The CDR3 contains 14 residues. The germline V gene encodes CDR1 WSHSY and CDR2 SAAADI. CDR3 sequence reads: CASREGRGPYEQYF. Here the CDR3 DNA reads TGCGCCAGCAGAGAGGGCAGGGGACCCTACGAGCAGTACTTC.

This clone has a single count. The V gene is TRBV11-2, the J gene TRBJ2-4; 7 nucleotides line up with TRBD1. The CDR3 length is 17 residues. V lost 1 base and J lost 6; bases outside the gene matches: 12. Looked up from germline, CDR1 is SGHAT and CDR2 is FQNNGV. In nucleotides, the CDR3 is TGTGCCAGCAGCTTAGGCGGACAGGCGAGGAGGAGAAACATTCAGTACTTC. This translates into CASSLGGQARRRNIQYF.

The V call is TRBV7-2, the J call TRBJ2-7, with D possibly matching TRBD2 (5 bases). The ends were cut back, 5 bases at V and 4 bases at J, with 9 bases in the middle. CDR3 length equals 12 residues. Per germline, CDR1 SGHTA and CDR2 FQGNSA. CDR3 region: CASSRDLYEQYF. In nucleotides, the CDR3 is TGTGCCAGCAGCCGGGATTTGTACGAGCAGTACTTC. The entire variable domain, with the rest obtained from reference TRBV7-2 and TRBJ2-7, is as follows: GAGVSQSPSNKVTEKGKDVELRCDPISGHTALYWYRQSLGQGLEFLIYFQGNSAPDKSGLPSDRFSAERTGGSVSTLTIQRTQQEDSAVYLCASSRDLYEQYFGPGTRLTVT.

The V call is TRBV5-8, the J call TRBJ1-4; D remains ambiguous. Germline assignment: CDR1 SGHTS and CDR2 YDEGEE. There are 14 residues in the CDR3. V was clipped by 4 bases and J by 8 bases, with 15 bases between them. The CDR3 protein is CASSPNMSGEKLFF. CDR3 nucleotide sequence: TGTGCCAGCAGCCCCAACATGAGCGGGGAAAAACTGTTTTTT.

The gene calls are TRBV19 and TRBJ2-1; D gene ambiguous. Germline V gene data show CDR1 as LNHDA and CDR2 as SQIVND (reference sequence). The length of the CDR3 is 14 residues. V dropped 5 bases and J dropped 2 bases, with 10 bases sitting between them. CDR3 sequence (DNA): TGTGCCAGTAGTGTAGGCGGCGCCTACAATGAGCAGTTCTTC. It encodes CASSVGGAYNEQFF.

The genes are TRBV6-6 and TRBJ2-7; 9 bases match TRBD2. Unmatched junction bases numbered 12, after V lost 6 bases and J lost 6 bases. Germline assignment: CDR1 MNHNY and CDR2 SVGAGI (reference sequence). This CDR3 contains 15 residues. CDR3 protein: CASRVGTSPPGEQYF. The DNA of the CDR3 is TGTGCCAGCAGGGTGGGGACTAGCCCGCCCGGCGAGCAGTACTTC.

The V and J genes are TRBV5-1 and TRBJ2-1; TRBD2 matches at 11 bases. CDR1 and CDR2 (germline): SGHRS, YFSETQ. This CDR3 region has 16 residues. Trimming cost V 3 bases and J 7 bases; bases outside gene matches: 9. CDR3 coding DNA: TGCGCCAGCAGCTCAACCGGGACTAGCGGAAGTAATGAGCAGTTCTTC. This sequence encodes CASSSTGTSGSNEQFF.

The chain links TRBV5-4 to TRBJ2-3, with 10 bases identical to TRBD2. V dropped 0 bases and J dropped 2; count of bases not matched to a gene: 6. Germline CDR1 reads SGHNT; CDR2 reads YYREEE (reference sequence). This CDR3 contains 17 residues. The CDR3 sequence is CASSLAGLAGATDTQYF. The CDR3 DNA sequence: TGTGCCAGCAGCTTGGCAGGTCTAGCGGGGGCCACAGATACGCAGTATTTT.

The V and J genes are TRBV30 and TRBJ2-7; D is possibly TRBD1 (5 bases). CDR1 is GTSNPN and CDR2 is SVGIG in the germline V gene (reference sequence). This CDR3 contains 13 residues. Trimming removed 5 bases at V and 0 bases at J, with 11 bases between. The CDR3 coding sequence is TGTGCCTGGGGGGCCGACCTCTCCTACGAGCAGTACTTC. This translates into CAWGADLSYEQYF.

V gene TRBV7-9 combines with J gene TRBJ2-3; D not certain. Germline CDR1 and CDR2: SEHNR and FQNEAQ (reference sequence). Trimming removed 7 bases at V and 2 bases at J, with 19 bases between. This CDR3 is built from 16 residues. CDR3 loop: CASTPSQDSYTDTQYF. DNA for the CDR3: TGTGCCAGCACCCCCTCACAAGACTCCTACACAGATACGCAGTATTTT.

The CDR3 reads CASSPPSLTGELFF. The CDR3 DNA sequence: TGTGCCAGCTCACCACCGTCACTCACCGGGGAGCTGTTTTTT. The rearrangement joins TRBV18 to TRBJ2-2; D not certain. The CDR3 loop spans 14 amino acids. Per germline, CDR1 KGHSH and CDR2 LQKENI. The ends were cut back, 0 bases at V and 4 bases at J, with 6 bases in the middle. The variable domain in full, with the rest retrieved from reference TRBV18 and TRBJ2-2, is NAGVMQNPRHLVRRRGQEARLRCSPMKGHSHVYWYRQLPEEGLKFMVYLQKENIIDESGMPKERFSAEFPKEGPSILRIQQVVRGDSAAYFCASSPPSLTGELFFGEGSRLTVL.

The chain uses TRBV10-3 and TRBJ1-1, with D perhaps TRBD1 (6 bases). The CDR3 totals 14 residues. CDR1 and CDR2 (germline): ENHRY, SYGVKD. The germline V and J ends were trimmed by 2 bases and 1 base, with 8 bases remaining between them. Written as DNA, the CDR3 is TGTGCCATCAGTGAGGAAGGGGGGAACACTGAAGCTTTCTTT. It is translated as CAISEEGGNTEAFF.

The rearrangement uses TRBV29-1 and TRBJ1-1; D call uncertain. V was clipped by 1 base and J by 4 bases, with 7 bases between them. CDR3 length: 12 residues. Germline assignment: CDR1 SQVTM and CDR2 ANQGSEA. In DNA form, the CDR3 reads TGCAGCGTTGAAGGCGCGAGCACTGAAGCTTTCTTT. Its protein product is CSVEGASTEAFF. Full variable domain (outside the CDR3, taken from reference TRBV29-1 and TRBJ1-1): SAVISQKPSRDICQRGTSLTIQCQVDSQVTMMFWYRQQPGQSLTLIATANQGSEATYESGFVIDKFPISRPNLTFSTLTVSNMSPEDSSIYLCSVEGASTEAFFGQGTRLTVV.

On this clone: Other nucleotide sequences from this sample produce the same CDR3. J is TRBJ2-7 and V is TRBV25-1, with D uncertain. Trimming left V 3 bases short and J 1 base short, with 13 bases between. Germline V gene sequence: CDR1 MGHDK, CDR2 SYGVNS. The CDR3 runs 15 residues. CDR3 residues: CASSDFRGISYEQYF. CDR3 bases: TGTGCCAGCAGTGACTTCAGAGGAATTTCCTACGAGCAGTACTTC.

V gene TRBV2 combines with J gene TRBJ1-2; D not certain. Germline values: CDR1 SNHLY, CDR2 FYNNEI. The CDR3 has 14 residues. With 2 bases removed from V and 2 bases from J, the gap between germline ends came to 9 bases. CDR3 sequence (DNA): TGTGCCAGCAGTGAAATTGCACTCAACTATGGCTACACCTTC. Its translation: CASSEIALNYGYTF.

The chain couples TRBV9 to TRBJ2-1; 9 bases agree with TRBD2. The CDR3 runs 16 residues. Trimming at V came to 3 bases and at J to 3 bases, leaving 7 bases not matched to a gene. Germline V gives CDR1 SGDLS, CDR2 YYNGEE. In DNA form, the CDR3 reads TGTGCCAGCAGCGGGGGGCTAGCGGGGAACTACAATGAGCAGTTCTTC. Amino acids: CASSGGLAGNYNEQFF.

This chain joins TRBV28 and TRBJ1-2; TRBD1 aligns across 9 bases. The CDR3 covers 16 residues. The germline gives CDR1 MDHEN, CDR2 SYDVKM. Losses at the gene ends were 7 bases for V and 4 bases for J; bases not matched to a gene: 13. The CDR3 protein is CASTPGGTGTVYGYTF. CDR3 nucleotides: TGTGCCAGCACCCCAGGCGGGACAGGGACCGTCTATGGCTACACCTTC.

This clone was seen more than once but under ten times. J is TRBJ2-1 and V is TRBV19, with D tentatively TRBD2 (5 bases). The V gene lost 5 bases and the J gene lost 9 bases, with 11 bases spanning the gap. This CDR3 contains 12 residues. Germline loops: CDR1 LNHDA, CDR2 SQIVND (reference sequence). Here the CDR3 DNA reads TGTGCCAGTAGTCCGAGGACTGCTGAGCAGTTCTTC. It codes for CASSPRTAEQFF.

The chain has TRBV7-3 and TRBJ2-3; TRBD1 matches 7 bases. The CDR3 is 16 residues long. Looked up from germline, CDR1 is SGHTA and CDR2 is FQGTGA. V dropped 5 bases and J dropped 2; count of bases not matched to a gene: 10. The chain's CDR3 is CASSVIGTELTDTQYF. The CDR3 DNA reads TGTGCCAGCAGCGTTATCGGGACAGAACTCACAGATACGCAGTATTTT.

With respect to this clone: A junction end diverges from the germline sequence, so it may reflect a read error. V is TRBV7-9 and J is TRBJ1-1; no clear D. The germline gives CDR1 SEHNR, CDR2 FQNEAQ (reference sequence). The CDR3 runs 9 residues. In nucleotides, the CDR3 is TGTGCCAGCAGCTTCCCAGGCCAGTTT. Encoded protein: CASSFPGQF.

The rearrangement joins TRBV19 to TRBJ1-1; no definite D call. Trimming removed 7 bases at V and 3 bases at J, with 15 bases between. CDR3 length: 14 residues. In germline, CDR1 is LNHDA, CDR2 SQIVND (reference sequence). The CDR3 loop reads CASTSGPLDTEAFF. CDR3 DNA sequence: TGTGCCAGTACCAGCGGACCCCTCGACACTGAAGCTTTCTTT. The variable domain in full, completed from reference TRBV19 and TRBJ1-1, reads DGGITQSPKYLFRKEGQNVTLSCEQNLNHDAMYWYRQDPGQGLRLIYYSQIVNDFQKGDIAEGYSVSREKKESFPLTVTSAQKNPTAFYLCASTSGPLDTEAFFGQGTRLTVV.

The genes are TRBV27 and TRBJ1-5, with 10 nucleotides matching TRBD1. CDR3 length: 14 residues. J lost 5 bases, V lost 2 bases, and 0 bases had no gene match. Looked up from germline, CDR1 is MNHEY and CDR2 is SMNVEV (reference sequence). This chain's CDR3 is CASSLGQGDQPQHF. The CDR3 DNA follows: TGTGCCAGCAGTTTAGGACAGGGGGATCAGCCCCAGCATTTT.

This clone was seen only a few times. V gene TRBV29-1 combines with J gene TRBJ2-5, with 11 bases matching TRBD2. The CDR3 is 13 amino acids. The germline V gene has CDR1 SQVTM and CDR2 ANQGSEA. V was pared by 7 bases and J by 5 bases, with 6 bases of the junction left unmatched. The CDR3 nucleotides are TGCAGCGCGGGACTAGCGGTTCTGGAGACCCAGTACTTC. Protein: CSAGLAVLETQYF.